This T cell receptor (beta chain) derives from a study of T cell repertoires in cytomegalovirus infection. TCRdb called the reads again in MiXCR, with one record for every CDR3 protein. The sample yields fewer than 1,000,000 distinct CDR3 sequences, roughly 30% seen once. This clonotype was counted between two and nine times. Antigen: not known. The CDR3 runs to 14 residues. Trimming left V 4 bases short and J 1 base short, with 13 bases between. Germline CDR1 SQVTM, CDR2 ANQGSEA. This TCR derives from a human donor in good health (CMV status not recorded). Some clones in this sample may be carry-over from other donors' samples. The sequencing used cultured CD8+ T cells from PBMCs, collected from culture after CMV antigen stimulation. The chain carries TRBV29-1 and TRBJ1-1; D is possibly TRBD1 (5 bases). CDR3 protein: CSVVWGWENTEAFF. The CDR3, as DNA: TGCAGCGTTGTGTGGGGGTGGGAGAACACTGAAGCTTTCTTT.